Listed below are T cell receptor beta chains from one sample, sequenced in a study of T cells after yellow fever vaccination. From the 5' RACE reads, TCRdb called clonotypes with MiXCR, one entry per CDR3 protein. Of approximately 610,000 distinct CDR3 sequences listed, roughly a sixth are singletons. The sequencing used PBMCs, collected about 5 days after the first yellow fever vaccination. The receptors originated from a man younger than 30 who received the YFV17D yellow fever vaccine. Each CDR3 is given with its conserved first and last residue. The D gene is left open where the match is weak. Some rows have no size entry. The others give once, few or many, or a class for an expanded clone.

v_gene	j_gene	d_gene	abundance	CDR3nt	CDR3aa
TRBV5-1	TRBJ2-3	-	few	TGCGCCAGCAGCAATCCTTCAGATACGCAGTATTTT	CASSNPSDTQYF
TRBV12-3/TRBV12-4	TRBJ2-1	-	-	TGTGCCAGCACCTACATGGAGGGCCTCAACTACAATGAGCAGTTCTTC	CASTYMEGLNYNEQFF
TRBV20-1	TRBJ2-1	TRBD1	few	TGCAGTGCTAGAGATGGTAGACAGGGGTCTTACAATGAGCAGTTCTTC	CSARDGRQGSYNEQFF
TRBV28	TRBJ1-5	TRBD1	few	TGTGCCAGCAGGGCCCTCGGCAGGGGGCTACAGCCCCAGCATTTT	CASRALGRGLQPQHF
TRBV30	TRBJ1-1	-	few	TGTGCCTGGAACCCCGGGACGTTGAACACTGAAGCTTTCTTT	CAWNPGTLNTEAFF
TRBV20-1	TRBJ1-4	-	few	TGCAGTGCTTACGGGGAGGAGGAAAAACTGTTTTTT	CSAYGEEEKLFF
TRBV6-1	TRBJ2-7	TRBD2	few	TGTGCCAGCAGGACCCCAGAGGGGCTAGCGGGAAGCCCCTACGAGCAGTACTTC	CASRTPEGLAGSPYEQYF
TRBV4-3	TRBJ1-6	-	many	TGCGCCAGCAGCCAAGAAGGCCGGGCCAATTCACCCCTCCACTTT	CASSQEGRANSPLHF
TRBV7-3	TRBJ1-1	TRBD1	many	TGTGCCAGCAGCCGAGGGGGCCTTTTGAACACTGAAGCTTTCTTT	CASSRGGLLNTEAFF
TRBV6-5	TRBJ2-5	TRBD1	-	TGTGCCAGCAGTTCACCGGGACAGCCTAAAGAGACCCAGTACTTC	CASSSPGQPKETQYF
TRBV9	TRBJ1-3	-	few	TGTGCCAGCAGCCTGCTGGATGCGGCCCTCGGAGGAAACACCATATATTTT	CASSLLDAALGGNTIYF
TRBV7-2	TRBJ2-5	-	few	TGTGCCAGCAGCCGTGGGACATTCCAAGAGACCCAGTACTTC	CASSRGTFQETQYF
TRBV5-1	TRBJ1-3	-	few	TGCGCCAGCAGCTTGGCCGAACTTAGTACTCCTGGAAACACCATATATTTT	CASSLAELSTPGNTIYF
TRBV5-1	TRBJ1-2	-	few	TGCGCCAGCAGCTTGGAAGGAGAGTACTATGGCTACACCTTC	CASSLEGEYYGYTF
TRBV19	TRBJ2-3	TRBD1	-	TGTGCCAGTAGGAACGAACAGGGGGATACGCAGTATTTT	CASRNEQGDTQYF
TRBV6-1	TRBJ1-4	-	-	TGTGCCAGCAGTGAGTCGCAAGGTGAAAAACTGTTTTTT	CASSESQGEKLFF
TRBV5-1	TRBJ2-5	TRBD2	-	TGCGCCAGCAGCGGCGGGGGGGCTGGAGAGACCCAGTACTTC	CASSGGGAGETQYF
TRBV19	TRBJ2-3	-	-	TGTGCCAGTAGTATTCGTCCCGGAACTAGCACAGATACGCAGTATTTT	CASSIRPGTSTDTQYF
TRBV7-9	TRBJ2-3	-	-	TGTGCCAGCAGGTCTGGACTGGCTAGCACAGATACGCAGTATTTT	CASRSGLASTDTQYF
TRBV7-8	TRBJ2-1	-	few	TGTGCCAGCAGCTTAGGGCGGGCGGGCAATGAGCAGTTCTTC	CASSLGRAGNEQFF
TRBV2	TRBJ1-1	-	few	TGTGCCAGCAGCGACGAACAGGGCGTCACTGAAGCTTTCTTT	CASSDEQGVTEAFF
TRBV20-1	TRBJ1-2	TRBD1	few	TGCAGTGCTAGAGACCCCAGGACAGGAATCTATGGCTACACCTTC	CSARDPRTGIYGYTF
TRBV5-1	TRBJ2-1	-	many	TGCGCCAGCAGCGGGGGAGTCTACAATGAGCAGTTCTTC	CASSGGVYNEQFF
TRBV6-1	TRBJ1-3	TRBD1	-	TGTGCCAGCAGAGGGACAGGGAACTCTGGAAACACCATATATTTT	CASRGTGNSGNTIYF
TRBV2	TRBJ2-3	TRBD2	few	TGTGCCAGCAGTGAGGCGGGGGGCGGCACAGATACGCAGTATTTT	CASSEAGGGTDTQYF
TRBV20-1	TRBJ2-1	-	-	TGCAGTGCTCCGAGCCGAGGGAAGGCCTCGGTAAGCTCCTACAATGAGCAGTTCTTC	CSAPSRGKASVSSYNEQFF
TRBV12-3/TRBV12-4	TRBJ1-1	TRBD1	few	TGTGCCAGCAGTAGGGACAGGGACCAGTTTCGCGCTTTCTTT	CASSRDRDQFRAFF
TRBV9	TRBJ1-4	TRBD1	once	TGTGCCAGCAGCGTAGTAAGGGGGCGACAGGCCCGTGCAACTAATGAAAAACTGTTTTTT	CASSVVRGRQARATNEKLFF
TRBV7-2	TRBJ1-2	TRBD1	-	TGTGCCAGCAGCACCCGACAGGGATCCGTCGACACCTTC	CASSTRQGSVDTF
TRBV5-1	TRBJ2-1	-	few	TGCGCCAGCAGCTTGGTGCCGCACGGGCAGAATGAGCAGTTCTTC	CASSLVPHGQNEQFF
TRBV7-2	TRBJ1-1	-	many	TGTGCCAGCAGCTTAGGGGCGAACACTGAAGCTTTCTTT	CASSLGANTEAFF
TRBV12-3/TRBV12-4	TRBJ1-4	-	-	TGTGCCAGCAGCCCGCAAGCGACAGTTGGGGGAAAACTGTTTTTT	CASSPQATVGGKLFF
TRBV13	TRBJ1-5	-	few	TGTGCCAGCAGCTCTAGGCAGGGACCCCAGCATTTT	CASSSRQGPQHF
TRBV7-9	TRBJ1-2	-	few	TGTGCCAGCAGCCGCTTGGGTACTAACTATGGCTACACCTTC	CASSRLGTNYGYTF
TRBV5-6	TRBJ1-2	-	many	TGTGCCAGCAGACAGCGCACCGGCTACACCTTC	CASRQRTGYTF
TRBV5-1	TRBJ2-6	-	-	TGCGCCAGCCAGGCCGAGCCCGGGGCCAACGTCCTGACTTTC	CASQAEPGANVLTF
TRBV20-1	TRBJ2-7	TRBD1	few	TGCAGTGCTAGCAGAGGGGACAGGGTCTACGAGCAGTACTTC	CSASRGDRVYEQYF
TRBV5-1	TRBJ1-2	-	many	TGCGCCAGCAGCTTGGTCCTACAGGTCGGCTACACCTTC	CASSLVLQVGYTF
TRBV10-3	TRBJ2-3	TRBD2	few	TGTGCCATCAGTGCCGGGACTAGTCACCCAGATACGCAGTATTTT	CAISAGTSHPDTQYF
TRBV12-3/TRBV12-4	TRBJ1-2	TRBD1	few	TGTGCCAGCAGTTGGACAGGGTCTCGTGGCTACACCTTC	CASSWTGSRGYTF
TRBV10-1	TRBJ2-3	TRBD1	few	TGCGCCAGCGACCCGGGACAGGGCACAGATACGCAGTATTTT	CASDPGQGTDTQYF
TRBV10-3	TRBJ2-2	-	few	TGTGCCATCAAAACTACCGGAGGAACGGACACCGGGGAGCTGTTTTTT	CAIKTTGGTDTGELFF
TRBV5-6	TRBJ2-1	TRBD2	-	TGTGCCAGCAGCCGGGAGGCTAATGAGCAGTTCTTC	CASSREANEQFF
TRBV18	TRBJ2-1	TRBD2	few	TGTGCCAGCACGAGGAGAGTAGCGGGGGCCAATCTCAATGAGCAGTTCTTC	CASTRRVAGANLNEQFF
TRBV6-1	TRBJ2-6	-	few	TGTGCCAGCAATGGCTACTCTGGGGCCAACGTCCTGACTTTC	CASNGYSGANVLTF
TRBV7-9	TRBJ2-7	TRBD2	few	TGTGCCAGCAGCTCAGTCCGGGCTAGCGGGACCTACGAGCAGTACTTC	CASSSVRASGTYEQYF
TRBV21-1	TRBJ1-1	-	few	TGTGCCAGCCGTGTCCTCGCAGTTCAAACTGAAGCTTTCTTT	CASRVLAVQTEAFF
TRBV7-2	TRBJ2-3	TRBD2	few	TGTGCCAGCGCCCTCGGGCTAGCGGGGGGATTAGATACGCAGTATTTT	CASALGLAGGLDTQYF
TRBV4-1	TRBJ1-3	-	few	TGCGCCAGCAGCCAGGGGAAGCTCGGAGTAGTGAACTCTGGAAACACCATATATTTT	CASSQGKLGVVNSGNTIYF
TRBV7-8	TRBJ1-5	-	-	TGTGCCAGCAGCCCAGGGTGGGCGGATCAAAATCAGCCCCAGCATTTT	CASSPGWADQNQPQHF
TRBV3-1	TRBJ1-1	-	few	TGTGCCAGCAGCCAAGTCGACAGTGTCACTGAAGCTTTCTTT	CASSQVDSVTEAFF
TRBV20-1	TRBJ1-2	-	-	TGCAGTGCTCAGGCGGGCCGCGCCTATGGCTACACCTTC	CSAQAGRAYGYTF
TRBV5-6	TRBJ2-5	TRBD2	few	TGTGCCAGCAGCTTGATAGCTAGCGGAGAGACCCAGTACTTC	CASSLIASGETQYF
TRBV11-2	TRBJ2-6	-	once	TGTGCCAGCAGCCGCCTTTTCGACGGTCCCTCTGGGGCCAACGTCCTGACTTTC	CASSRLFDGPSGANVLTF
TRBV10-3	TRBJ2-5	-	few	TGTGCCACTCAGATCTCGGGGAGTGAGACCCAGTACTTC	CATQISGSETQYF
TRBV5-1	TRBJ2-1	TRBD2	-	TGCGCCAGCAGCTCCCTCACTAGCGACAATGAGCAGTTCTTC	CASSSLTSDNEQFF
TRBV1	TRBJ2-3	-	few	TGCACCAGCAGCCAAGGCGGGGGTACAGATACGCAGTATTTT	CTSSQGGGTDTQYF
TRBV18	TRBJ1-6	-	few	TGTGCCAGCTCACCGTTCGGGCCAGTCGATTCACCCCTCCACTTT	CASSPFGPVDSPLHF
TRBV15	TRBJ1-5	-	many	TGTGCCACCAGAGAGGGTGCGGATCCTAATCAGCCCCAGCATTTT	CATREGADPNQPQHF